This TCR beta chain was documented in a study of monozygotic twins with inflammatory bowel disease. Following a re-call of the 5' RACE reads, TCRdb has one entry per CDR3 protein and lacks DNA. Its table records approximately 420,000 distinct CDR3 sequences. The blood volume drawn from each donor was around 2.5 ml. Germline V gene sequence: CDR1 MGHDK, CDR2 SYGVNS. CDR3 size: 13 residues. Sequencing was performed on blood. The chain carries TRBV25-1 and TRBJ2-7; the TCRdb call, TRBD1, lacks DNA for checking. This TCR was sampled from a human donor with ulcerative colitis or Crohn's disease, or a healthy co-twin of an affected twin (not recorded which). This CDR3 reads CASSEWDSYEQYF.